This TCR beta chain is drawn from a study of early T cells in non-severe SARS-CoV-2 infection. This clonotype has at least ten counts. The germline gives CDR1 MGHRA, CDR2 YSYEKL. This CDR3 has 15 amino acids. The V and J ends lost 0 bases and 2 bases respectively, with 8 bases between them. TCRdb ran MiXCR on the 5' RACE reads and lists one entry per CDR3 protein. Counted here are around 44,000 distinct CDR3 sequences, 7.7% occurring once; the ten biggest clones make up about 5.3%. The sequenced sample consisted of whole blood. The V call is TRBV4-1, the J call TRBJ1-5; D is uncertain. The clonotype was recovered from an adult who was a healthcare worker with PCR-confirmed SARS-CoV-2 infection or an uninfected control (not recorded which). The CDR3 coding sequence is TGCGCCAGCAGCCAAGATGGATACGGCAATCAGCCCCAGCATTTT. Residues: CASSQDGYGNQPQHF.